This TCR beta chain emerged from a study of T cell clonality in common variable immunodeficiency. Trimming took off 3 bases at V and 5 bases at J, with 10 bases between the two ends. Germline V lookup: CDR1 ENHRY, CDR2 SYGVKD. The CDR3 runs 13 residues. This clone was detected many times. What it binds is unknown. The sequence runs out 3 residues before the end of the CDR3; the remainder is reconstructed from the germline J gene. Both groups were predominantly of Caucasian heritage. Each donor provided 5 to 8 ml of heparinized whole blood. Here immunoSEQ multiplex PCR was the method, and the copy in TCRdb shows in-frame clones only, minus some. The data show more than 55,000 clones, none appearing only once, with around 1.6% held by the ten largest. Findings and limits, study-wide: Fewer TCRbeta clones were shared among CVID subjects than controls. TCRbeta clonality was increased in CVID versus healthy controls.

The chain is built from TRBV10-3 and TRBJ1-1; D remains ambiguous. Sequenced material: peripheral blood mononuclear cells. The source is a person aged 18 to 70 in good health. The CDR3 sequence is CAISDSTGTEAFF. The covered CDR3 bases are TGTGCCATCAGTGACTCGACGGGGACTGAA.